A selection of T cell receptor beta chains follows, all from one sample in a study of CXCR4 blockade with PD-1 therapy in pancreatic cancer. Assay: immunoSEQ multiplex PCR; the TCRdb copy retains only in-frame clones and omits some. The sample includes fewer than 10,000 clones, under 60% seen only once; the top ten take approximately 7.8%. Sequencing used tumor tissue. These receptors came from a human donor with pancreatic ductal adenocarcinoma. Both conserved end residues are part of each CDR3. Fields, in order: D gene, V gene, J gene, clone size, CDR3 protein, CDR3 DNA. The D gene is left open where the match is weak. Clone size is shown for a subset of rows, as once, few, many or a class of expanded clone.

.,TRBV19,TRBJ1-3,.,CASSPLAPSGNTIYF,TGTGCCAGTAGTCCCCTGGCCCCCTCTGGAAACACCATATATTTT
.,TRBV28,TRBJ2-7,.,CASSFWAGVYEQYF,TGTGCCAGCAGTTTCTGGGCAGGCGTGTACGAGCAGTACTTC
.,TRBV7-6,TRBJ1-6,.,CASSSDLDRFSPSSYNSPLHF,TGTGCCAGCAGCTCCGATTTGGACAGATTTAGCCCGAGCTCCTATAATTCACCCCTCCACTTT
TRBD2,TRBV19,TRBJ2-1,.,CASSSGGARNEQFF,TGTGCCAGTAGTTCCGGGGGGGCGCGAAATGAGCAGTTCTTC
TRBD1,TRBV5-1,TRBJ1-1,.,CASSTEGARTEAFF,TGCGCCAGCAGCACAGAGGGGGCGCGGACTGAAGCTTTCTTT
TRBD2,TRBV9,TRBJ2-7,.,CASSPSGISYEQYF,TGTGCCAGCAGCCCCAGCGGGATCTCCTACGAGCAGTACTTC
.,TRBV19,TRBJ2-2,.,CASSMLGRNTGELFF,TGTGCCAGTAGTATGTTGGGCCGTAACACCGGGGAGCTGTTTTTT
.,TRBV29-1,TRBJ1-2,.,CSPAGTSYGYTF,TGCAGCCCTGCGGGGACATCCTATGGCTACACCTTC
TRBD1,TRBV18,TRBJ1-4,.,CASSPPLGQGNEKLFF,TGTGCCAGCTCACCACCGTTGGGACAGGGGAATGAAAAACTGTTTTTT
TRBD1,TRBV18,TRBJ2-2,.,CASSPTTGRNTGELFF,TGTGCCAGCTCACCAACGACAGGGAGAAACACCGGGGAGCTGTTTTTT
.,TRBV5-1,TRBJ2-5,few,CASSQFGARETQYF,TGCGCCAGCAGTCAGTTCGGAGCTCGGGAGACCCAGTACTTC
TRBD2,TRBV6-8,TRBJ2-5,.,CASSESDRGLAAQETQYF,TGTGCCAGCAGTGAGTCGGATCGGGGACTAGCGGCCCAAGAGACCCAATACTTC
TRBD1,TRBV19,TRBJ1-5,.,CASSIPWTGVDQPQHF,TGTGCCAGTAGTATTCCCTGGACAGGTGTGGATCAGCCCCAGCATTTT
.,TRBV14,TRBJ2-1,once,CASSQDLRNEQFF,TGTGCCAGCAGCCAAGATCTAAGAAATGAGCAGTTCTTC
.,TRBV6-8,TRBJ2-6,once,CASTAESGANVLTF,TGTGCCAGCACCGCCGAATCTGGGGCCAACGTCCTGACTTTC
TRBD2,TRBV15,TRBJ2-7,.,CATSRTREGPYEQYF,TGTGCCACCAGCAGAACCCGGGAGGGACCCTACGAGCAGTACTTC
.,TRBV19,TRBJ2-1,.,CASSTGIYNEQFF,TGTGCCAGTAGTACCGGGATTTACAATGAGCAGTTCTTC
.,TRBV5-1,TRBJ1-4,.,CASSLAGLDEKLFF,TGCGCCAGCAGCTTGGCAGGGTTGGATGAAAAACTGTTTTTT
TRBD1,TRBV14,TRBJ1-2,.,CASSPGQGEKGGYTF,TGTGCCAGCAGCCCCGGACAGGGGGAAAAAGGAGGCTACACCTTC
TRBD1,TRBV19,TRBJ1-2,.,CASRSTGLSYGYTF,TGTGCCAGTAGATCGACAGGGTTGAGCTATGGCTACACCTTC
TRBD2,TRBV29-1,TRBJ2-1,.,CSVSRGGRANEQFF,TGCAGCGTTTCCCGCGGCGGGAGGGCCAATGAGCAGTTCTTC
.,TRBV28,TRBJ2-1,.,CASSPPGPHNEQFF,TGTGCCAGCAGTCCCCCGGGGCCTCACAATGAGCAGTTCTTC
.,TRBV25-1,TRBJ2-7,.,CASGPGLFEQYF,TGTGCCAGCGGTCCAGGGTTATTCGAGCAGTACTTC
TRBD2,TRBV28,TRBJ2-7,few,CASSVAGGSYEQYF,TGTGCCAGCAGTGTAGCGGGAGGGTCCTACGAGCAGTACTTC
.,TRBV11-3,TRBJ2-7,few,CASSLVVGSDEQYF,TGTGCCAGCAGCTTAGTGGTAGGGTCGGACGAGCAGTACTTC
.,TRBV7-5,TRBJ1-2,.,CASSLATGSYNYGYTF,TGTGCCAGCAGCTTAGCCACAGGGAGTTATAACTATGGCTACACCTTC
.,TRBV9,TRBJ2-7,.,CASSVSMRDSDEQYF,TGTGCCAGCAGCGTATCCATGAGGGACTCGGACGAGCAGTACTTC
.,TRBV9,TRBJ2-5,.,CASSVEGTKETQYF,TGTGCCAGCAGCGTAGAGGGCACCAAAGAGACCCAGTACTTC
TRBD1,TRBV5-1,TRBJ1-1,few,CASSLRQGATEAFF,TGCGCCAGCAGCTTGAGACAGGGGGCGACTGAAGCTTTCTTT
TRBD1,TRBV28,TRBJ1-1,.,CASSPRTGANTEAFF,TGTGCCAGCAGTCCTCGGACAGGAGCGAACACTGAAGCTTTCTTT
.,TRBV19,TRBJ2-5,.,CASSIRSGGAIRETQYF,TGTGCCAGTAGTATCCGATCCGGGGGCGCAATTCGAGAGACCCAGTACTTC
.,TRBV15,TRBJ2-5,.,CATSRDHGTQGSRETQYF,TGTGCCACCAGCAGAGACCACGGGACCCAGGGGTCTAGGGAGACCCAGTACTTC
TRBD2,TRBV11-3,TRBJ2-3,.,CASSIGRAGGQTDTQYF,TGTGCCAGCAGCATTGGCAGGGCGGGGGGGCAAACAGATACGCAGTATTTT
TRBD2,TRBV30,TRBJ2-7,few,CAWGPRTSGGEYF,TGTGCCTGGGGTCCCAGGACTAGCGGGGGGGAGTACTTC
TRBD1,TRBV15,TRBJ1-5,.,CATGDDRVGQPQHF,TGTGCCACCGGAGATGACAGGGTAGGTCAGCCCCAGCATTTT
.,TRBV5-1,TRBJ2-7,.,CASSLAAGPSYEQYF,TGCGCCAGCAGCTTGGCCGCGGGGCCCTCCTACGAGCAGTACTTC
.,TRBV19,TRBJ2-5,.,CASSPSPLVGLYQNTQYF,TGTGCCAGTAGTCCCAGCCCCCTCGTGGGGTTGTACCAGAATACCCAGTACTTC
.,TRBV30,TRBJ1-1,few,CAWSLSRVRGYTEAFF,TGTGCCTGGAGCCTTTCCAGGGTTCGCGGCTACACTGAAGCTTTCTTT
.,TRBV18,TRBJ2-2,.,CASSPTTAPATGELFF,TGTGCCAGCTCACCCACGACAGCCCCAGCCACCGGGGAGCTGTTTTTT
.,TRBV4-1,TRBJ2-1,.,CASSQGRYSSGAYNEQFF,TGCGCCAGCAGCCAAGGGCGCTATAGTAGCGGAGCCTACAATGAGCAGTTCTTC